Below, 13 T cell receptor beta chains from the same sample are listed, as sequenced in a study of T cell repertoires in cytomegalovirus infection. The antigens for these receptors are not known. One entry per CDR3 protein, called by TCRdb with MiXCR from the reads. Here the sample spans roughly 570,000 distinct CDR3 sequences, almost 40% being singletons. Sequencing was performed on cultured PBMCs, taken from culture after CMV antigen stimulation. The receptors shown here come from a human donor in good health (CMV status not recorded). Some clones in this sample may be carry-over from other donors' samples.

The CDR3 DNA reads TGTGCCAGCAGCTTAGCGCCGTGGGCGGGGGGGCTGAGGGAGCAGTACTTC. Encoded protein: CASSLAPWAGGLREQYF. V gene TRBV7-2 combines with J gene TRBJ2-7; TRBD2 matches at 9 bases. V trimming: 0 bases; J trimming: 7 bases; junction bases outside the gene matches: 13. The germline V gene has CDR1 SGHTA and CDR2 FQGNSA. This CDR3 comprises 17 residues. Full variable domain (remainder filled in from reference TRBV7-2 and TRBJ2-7): GAGVSQSPSNKVTEKGKDVELRCDPISGHTALYWYRQSLGQGLEFLIYFQGNSAPDKSGLPSDRFSAERTGGSVSTLTIQRTQQEDSAVYLCASSLAPWAGGLREQYFGPGTRLTVT.

The chain combines TRBV4-1 with TRBJ2-1; D may correspond to TRBD1 or TRBD2 (6 bases each). The CDR3 is 17 amino acids. Trimming stripped 0 bases from V and 0 bases from J, with 12 bases between. Per the germline V gene, CDR1 is MGHRA and CDR2 is YSYEKL. In DNA, the CDR3 is TGCGCCAGCAGCCAAGATGGGGGGCTTAGCTCCTACAATGAGCAGTTCTTC. As protein: CASSQDGGLSSYNEQFF.

V is TRBV18 and J is TRBJ2-1; TRBD2 aligns across 10 bases. The CDR3 length is 16 residues. The germline V gene encodes CDR1 KGHSH and CDR2 LQKENI. Losses at the gene ends were 2 bases for V and 6 bases for J; bases not matched to a gene: 7. DNA for the CDR3: TGTGCCAGCTCACCAAGCACTAGCGGGATGTCCAATGAGCAGTTCTTC. Its translation is CASSPSTSGMSNEQFF.

This chain links TRBV19 with TRBJ2-1; TRBD2 agrees at 7 bases. There are 15 residues in the CDR3. Germline V gene lookup returns CDR1 LNHDA and CDR2 SQIVND (reference sequence). The V gene end was trimmed by 5 bases and the J gene end by 8 bases; junction bases not matched to a gene: 12. The DNA for the CDR3 is TGTGCCAGTAGTCCAAAGGGCGGGAGTTTCCATGAGCAGTTCTTC. Its protein product is CASSPKGGSFHEQFF.

The chain is built from TRBV7-9 and TRBJ2-7; the D is unclear. The CDR3 is 15 residues long. The germline gives CDR1 SEHNR, CDR2 FQNEAQ (reference sequence). The V gene lost 5 bases and the J gene lost 7 bases, with 21 bases spanning the gap. CDR3 sequence: CASSPPGQEGGEQYF. CDR3 bases: TGTGCCAGCAGCCCCCCGGGTCAGGAAGGTGGGGAGCAGTACTTC.

The chain uses TRBV6-1 and TRBJ2-2; TRBD1 aligns across 7 bases. Losses at the gene ends were 4 bases for V and 7 bases for J; bases not matched to a gene: 9. In germline, CDR1 is MNHNS, CDR2 SASEGT. This CDR3 contains 15 residues. CDR3 bases: TGTGCCAGCAGTGTCTCGACAGGGTACGGCGGGGAGCTGTTTTTT. The encoded protein is CASSVSTGYGGELFF.

DNA of the CDR3: TGTGCCAGCAGTGATACGACCTATGGCTACACCTTC. Translating it yields CASSDTTYGYTF. This chain uses TRBV6-1 with TRBJ1-2, with no clear D. Trimming stripped 3 bases from V and 4 bases from J, with 6 bases between. The CDR3 totals 12 residues. Germline V lookup: CDR1 MNHNS, CDR2 SASEGT.

This clonotype was counted between two and nine times. The rearrangement links TRBV7-9 to TRBJ2-5; the D call may be TRBD1 or TRBD2 (5 bases each). The germline CDR1 and CDR2 sequences are SEHNR and FQNEAQ (reference sequence). The CDR3 extends over 14 amino acids. V was clipped by 4 bases and J by 3 bases, with 12 bases between them. CDR3 nucleotides: TGTGCCAGCAGCTCCGGGACGGAAAAAGAGACCCAGTACTTC. Its translation is CASSSGTEKETQYF.

With respect to this clonotype: This may be a read error: a much more frequent sequence differs by one nucleotide. The V and J genes are TRBV2 and TRBJ2-5; D remains ambiguous. CDR3 size: 12 residues. Germline V gene data show CDR1 as SNHLY and CDR2 as FYNNEI. CDR3 loop: CANSIGPGTQYF. CDR3 nucleotide sequence: TGTGCCAACAGTATCGGGCCTGGGACCCAGTACTTC. Complete variable domain (other parts from reference TRBV2 and TRBJ2-5): EPEVTQTPSHQVTQMGQEVILRCVPISNHLYFYWYRQILGQKVEFLVSFYNNEISEKSEIFDDQFSVERPDGSNFTLKIRSTKLEDSAMYFCANSIGPGTQYFGPGTRLLVL.

This clonotype occurred many times. V usage is TRBV7-6 and J usage is TRBJ2-2, with 8 bases identical to TRBD1. The CDR3 runs 15 residues. V trimming: 6 bases; J trimming: 5 bases; junction bases outside the gene matches: 8. Germline V gene sequence: CDR1 SGHVS, CDR2 FNYEAQ. CDR3 bases: TGTGCCAGCAGGTCCGGGACAGGAAGGACCGGGGAGCTGTTTTTT. Protein: CASRSGTGRTGELFF.

Of note for this clonotype: Germline and junction disagree at one end, which may indicate a read error. The chain uses TRBV2 and TRBJ2-7, with D hard to call. The CDR3 is 10 amino acids. The germline CDR1 and CDR2 sequences are SNHLY and FYNNEI. The CDR3: CASSGAATNF. CDR3 in DNA: TGTGCCAGCAGTGGGGCTGCGACGAACTTC.

The V and J genes are TRBV6-2 or TRBV6-3 and TRBJ1-2; TRBD1 is a possible D gene (5 bases). From germline, CDR1 is MNHEY and CDR2 SVGEGT. The CDR3 is made up of 12 amino acids. V lost 8 bases and J 4 bases, leaving 11 bases between the germline ends. The CDR3: CASGQRGYGYTF. CDR3 DNA: TGTGCCAGCGGTCAGAGGGGCTATGGCTACACCTTC.

The chain couples TRBV20-1 to TRBJ2-3; D is possibly TRBD1 (5 bases). The CDR3 is 12 amino acids. Trimming took 7 bases from V and 7 from J, leaving 15 bases between them. Germline CDR1 DFQATT, CDR2 SNEGSKA (reference sequence). CDR3 sequence (DNA): TGCAGTGTTATACCCGACAGAAATACGCAGTATTTT. Its protein is CSVIPDRNTQYF.